This T cell receptor (beta chain) was recovered during a study of CD8 T cells in Susac syndrome. CDR1 and CDR2 (germline): PRHDT, FYEKMQ (reference sequence). The CDR3 totals 12 residues. Trimming took 4 bases from V and 3 from J, leaving 6 bases between them. Random hexamers served to reverse transcribe about 0.45 to 1 ug RNA. The CDR3 of TCR beta was amplified by immunoSEQ multiplex PCR across 54 Vbeta and 13 Jbeta. Via MiXCR, TCRdb re-called the immunoSEQ multiplex PCR reads, giving one row per CDR3 protein. The sample has 150,000 to 190,000 distinct CDR3 sequences; approximately 94% are singletons. Stable or active relapsing-remitting multiple sclerosis, untreated and meeting revised McDonald criteria, defined the controls.

The chain recombines TRBV13 with TRBJ2-5; unclear D gene. Specimen: CD8+ T cells from PBMCs. This receptor was identified in a human donor with multiple sclerosis. The CDR3 DNA reads TGTGCCAGCAGCTCCCTAGAAGAGACCCAGTACTTC. Translation: CASSSLEETQYF.